This T cell receptor beta chain was found in a study of cytomegalovirus exposure and HLA in healthy donors. CDR1 KGHSH and CDR2 LQKENI come from the germline V gene. CDR3 length equals 14 residues. Trimming removed 3 bases at V and 2 bases at J, with 10 bases between. It was with 60 Vbeta and 13 Jbeta primers that the PCR ran. Repertoires were generated with immunoSEQ multiplex PCR, while TCRdb's copy carries only in-frame clones and drops some. The sample lists about 190,000 clones, about 81% occurring once. The donors gave bone marrow, and they were healthy. General study points: Association with HLA alleles at 0.05 false discovery rate was found for around 15,000 TCR beta sequences in a later analysis.

In the case of this clone: The antigen remains unidentified.

The chain combines TRBV18 with TRBJ2-5; tentative D call: TRBD1 (6 bases). The specimen was PBMCs. The clonotype comes from a man younger than 35 in good health and CMV-seronegative. CDR3 nucleotide sequence: TGTGCCAGCTCACCGGGACATTCACAAGAGACCCAGTACTTC. Its protein product is CASSPGHSQETQYF.